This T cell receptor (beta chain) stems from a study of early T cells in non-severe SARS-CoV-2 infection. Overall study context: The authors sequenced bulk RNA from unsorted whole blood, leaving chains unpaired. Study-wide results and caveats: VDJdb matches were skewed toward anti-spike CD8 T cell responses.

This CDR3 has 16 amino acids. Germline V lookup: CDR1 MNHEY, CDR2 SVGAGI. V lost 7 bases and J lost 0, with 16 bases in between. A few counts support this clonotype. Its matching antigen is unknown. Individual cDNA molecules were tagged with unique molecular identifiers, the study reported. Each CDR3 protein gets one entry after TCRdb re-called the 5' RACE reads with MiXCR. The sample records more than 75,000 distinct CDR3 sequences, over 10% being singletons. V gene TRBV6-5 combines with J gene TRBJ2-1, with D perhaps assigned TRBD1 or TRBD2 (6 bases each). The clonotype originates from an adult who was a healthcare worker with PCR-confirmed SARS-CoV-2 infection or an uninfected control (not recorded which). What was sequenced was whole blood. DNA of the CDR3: TGTGCCAGCACCCGTCGGGGGCCTAGCTCCTACAATGAGCAGTTCTTC. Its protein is CASTRRGPSSYNEQFF.